This note documents a single T cell receptor (beta chain) sequence. Its antigen is still unknown. The donors, all healthy, were Caucasians living in Russia, aged about 6 to 90. Together with a sample-barcoded 5' primer, a J-beta primer mix was included in a second PCR lasting roughly 6 to 12 cycles. Each CDR3 protein gets one entry after TCRdb re-called the 5' RACE reads with MiXCR. The sample holds roughly 800,000 distinct CDR3 sequences, 58% seen once. The sample comes from a study of blood T cells in healthy people across ages. The CDR3 sequence is 15 residues long. Per the germline V gene, CDR1 is SGHVS and CDR2 is FQNEAQ. V was pared by 5 bases and J by 10 bases, with 18 bases between. Study-level findings and limits: More naive CD4+ cells and higher diversity marked long-lived donors relative to aged donors.

What was sequenced was blood. The rearrangement joins TRBV7-8 to TRBJ1-6, with a weak D call TRBD1 (6 bases). This receptor was identified in a man younger than 45 in good health. The CDR3 loop reads CASSRRQGIESPLHF. DNA for the CDR3: TGTGCCAGCAGCCGCCGCCAGGGGATTGAGTCACCCCTCCACTTT.